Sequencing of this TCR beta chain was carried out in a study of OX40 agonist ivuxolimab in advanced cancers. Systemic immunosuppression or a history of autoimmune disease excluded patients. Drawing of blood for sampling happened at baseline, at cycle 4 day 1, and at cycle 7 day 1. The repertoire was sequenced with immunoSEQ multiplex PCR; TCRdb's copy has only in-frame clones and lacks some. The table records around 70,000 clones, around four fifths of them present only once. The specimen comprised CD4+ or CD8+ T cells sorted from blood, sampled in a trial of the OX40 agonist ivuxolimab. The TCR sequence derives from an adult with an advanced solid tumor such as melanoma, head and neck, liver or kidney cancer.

In DNA form, the CDR3 reads TGTGCCAGCAGTTACGTCTCTCGTACCCCCAATGAGCAGTTCTTC. It specifies CASSYVSRTPNEQFF. The gene calls are TRBV6-5 and TRBJ2-1; D not certain. CDR3 length: 15 amino acids. V lost 2 bases and J lost 6, with 14 bases in between. Per germline, CDR1 MNHEY and CDR2 SVGAGI.